This is a list of T cell receptor beta chains from one sample in a study of shared clonotypes between healthy human individuals. Assay used: immunoSEQ multiplex PCR; TCRdb lists only in-frame clones, some missing. Here the sample spans more than 2,000,000 clones, just over 90% being singletons. Sequenced material: naive CD4+ T cells sorted from blood. These receptors were taken from a man between 18 and 29 years old in good health. Both conserved end residues are part of each CDR3. D genes are given only for firm matches. Expanded clones are given a class, and other clones once, few, many or no size at all.

j_gene | d_gene | v_gene | abundance | CDR3nt | CDR3aa
TRBJ2-3 | . | TRBV29-1 | . | TGCAGCGTTGAGGGATTGACAGATACGCAGTATTTT | CSVEGLTDTQYF
TRBJ2-7 | . | TRBV6-1 | . | TGTGCCAGCAGTCGGGGCTACGAGCAGTACTTC | CASSRGYEQYF
TRBJ2-3 | TRBD1 | TRBV5-4 | . | TGTGCCAGCAGCCAATTAGGACAGGGTACTACAGATACGCAGTATTTT | CASSQLGQGTTDTQYF
TRBJ2-3 | . | TRBV7-9 | . | TGTGCCAGCAGCAGGGGGACTACAGCAGATACGCAGTATTTT | CASSRGTTADTQYF
TRBJ2-7 | . | TRBV7-2 | . | TGTGCCAGCAGCATAAGTACCTCTAGCGTCTACGAGCAGTACTTC | CASSISTSSVYEQYF
TRBJ2-7 | TRBD1 | TRBV30 | . | TGTGCCTGGAGTGTAACAGGGGCCTACGAGCAGTACTTC | CAWSVTGAYEQYF
TRBJ1-1 | . | TRBV6-5 | few | TGTGCCAGCAGTTACAAGGGGATTGGGACTGAAGCTTTCTTT | CASSYKGIGTEAFF
TRBJ1-5 | . | TRBV7-9 | few | TGTGCCAGCAGCGGACTCGACGGCGAGCAGCCCCAGCATTTT | CASSGLDGEQPQHF
TRBJ1-2 | . | TRBV10-3 | . | TGTGCCATCAGTGACACACCGAGAGCCAACTATGGCTACACCTTC | CAISDTPRANYGYTF
TRBJ2-7 | . | TRBV19 | . | TGTGCCAGTAGTCGGGGGAACGAGCAGTACTTC | CASSRGNEQYF
TRBJ2-3 | TRBD2 | TRBV6-1 | . | TGTGCCAGCAGTGACCTTACTAGCGGGTTCTTCACAGATACGCAGTATTTT | CASSDLTSGFFTDTQYF
TRBJ2-5 | . | TRBV5-1 | . | TGCGCCAGCAGCCCGGGGATGGCTGGGTTGACCCAGTACTTC | CASSPGMAGLTQYF